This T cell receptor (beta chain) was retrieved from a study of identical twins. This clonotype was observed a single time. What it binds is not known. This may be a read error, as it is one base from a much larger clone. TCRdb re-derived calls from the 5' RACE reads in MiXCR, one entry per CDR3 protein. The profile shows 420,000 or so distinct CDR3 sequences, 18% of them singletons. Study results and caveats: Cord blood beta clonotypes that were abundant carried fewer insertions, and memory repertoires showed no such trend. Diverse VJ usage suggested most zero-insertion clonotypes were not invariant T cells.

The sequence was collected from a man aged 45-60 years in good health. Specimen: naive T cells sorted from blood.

CDR3: CSVARQLDYEQYF. CDR3 bases: TGCAGCGTTGCTCGACAGCTAGACTACGAGCAGTACTTC. The V gene is TRBV29-1, the J gene TRBJ2-7, with D perhaps TRBD1 (5 bases). The CDR3 totals 13 residues. V was trimmed by 4 bases and J by 3 bases, leaving 13 bases between them. Germline V gene data show CDR1 as SQVTM and CDR2 as ANQGSEA.